Below are 31 T cell receptor beta chains sequenced from a single sample in a study of T cell responses to AZD1222 COVID-19 vaccine. Sequencing was performed with immunoSEQ multiplex PCR; in TCRdb, only in-frame clones are kept and a portion is missing. The sample comprises about 120,000 clones, around 93% of which are singletons, and 13% to 15% rests with the top ten. The sequencing here drew on peripheral blood, taken on day 0 of AZD1222 vaccination. The receptors come from an adult in good health.

The genes are TRBV7-2 and TRBJ1-1, with D possibly being TRBD1 (5 bases). This CDR3 comprises 14 residues. V lost 5 bases and J 0 bases, leaving 10 bases between the germline ends. Germline CDR1 is SGHTA and CDR2 is FQGNSA. The CDR3 is CASSILTVNTEAFF. The DNA for the CDR3 is TGTGCCAGCAGCATCCTGACAGTGAACACTGAAGCTTTCTTT.

This chain joins TRBV13 and TRBJ1-6; a weak D match, TRBD1 (5 bases). The CDR3 consists of 20 residues. With 3 bases removed from V and 0 bases from J, the gap between germline ends came to 21 bases. Germline values: CDR1 PRHDT, CDR2 FYEKMQ (reference sequence). The CDR3 reads CASSFRVTGLPSSYNSPLHF. In DNA, the CDR3 is TGTGCCAGCAGCTTTAGGGTAACAGGCTTACCGAGCTCCTATAATTCACCCCTCCACTTT.

The gene calls are TRBV2 and TRBJ2-4, with D hard to call. The length of the CDR3 is 14 residues. The V gene lost 6 bases and the J gene lost 4 bases, with 13 bases spanning the gap. Germline V gives CDR1 SNHLY, CDR2 FYNNEI. The CDR3 DNA sequence: TGTGCCAGCAGCGCCGTGGGGTCTAAAAACATTCAGTACTTC. Translation gives CASSAVGSKNIQYF.

V and J are TRBV29-1 and TRBJ2-4, with 11 bases matching TRBD1. V gave up 4 bases and J gave up 8 bases; unmatched junction bases: 7. This CDR3 comprises 14 residues. Germline CDR1 and CDR2: SQVTM and ANQGSEA. The CDR3 loop is CSVVRTGGMDIQYF. In DNA, the CDR3 is TGCAGCGTTGTCCGGACAGGGGGCATGGACATTCAGTACTTC.

The chain uses TRBV9 and TRBJ1-1, with D maybe TRBD1 (5 bases). This CDR3 region has 14 residues. V was shortened by 6 bases and J by 0 bases, with 12 bases between the two germline ends. Germline CDR1 is SGDLS and CDR2 is YYNGEE. The CDR3 protein is CASIRGTMNTEAFF. CDR3 DNA sequence: TGTGCCAGCATCCGGGGCACCATGAACACTGAAGCTTTCTTT.

The chain couples TRBV25-1 to TRBJ1-4; the match to TRBD1 covers 8 bases. The CDR3 consists of 15 residues. V lost 3 bases and J lost 7; bases outside the gene matches: 7. Germline CDR1 and CDR2: MGHDK and SYGVNS. CDR3 loop: CASSDSGGVREKLFF. In DNA form, the CDR3 reads TGTGCCAGCAGTGATTCAGGGGGCGTCCGTGAAAAACTGTTTTTT. The whole variable domain, remainder taken from reference TRBV25-1 and TRBJ1-4, is EADIYQTPRYLVIGTGKKITLECSQTMGHDKMYWYQQDPGMELHLIHYSYGVNSTEKGDLSSESTVSRIRTEHFPLTLESARPSHTSQYLCASSDSGGVREKLFFGSGTQLSVL.

The chain joins TRBV28 to TRBJ2-7, with 8 bases fitting TRBD2. Germline CDR1 MDHEN, CDR2 SYDVKM. J was trimmed by 4 bases and V by 2 bases; bases with no gene match: 4. This CDR3 spans 14 amino acids. The CDR3 here is CASSLTTSGYEQYF. The CDR3 DNA follows: TGTGCCAGCAGTTTAACTACTAGCGGTTACGAGCAGTACTTC.

J is TRBJ2-5 and V is TRBV5-4; the D gene is possibly TRBD2 (6 bases). The CDR3 is 16 residues long. Germline V gene data show CDR1 as SGHNT and CDR2 as YYREEE (reference sequence). Trimming stripped 0 bases from V and 3 bases from J, with 15 bases between. CDR3 protein: CASSLARTGSEETQYF. CDR3 nucleotides: TGTGCCAGCAGCTTGGCTAGGACCGGGAGTGAAGAGACCCAGTACTTC.

This chain joins TRBV5-6 and TRBJ1-1; D possibly corresponds to TRBD1 (6 bases). The CDR3 sequence is 14 residues long. Trimming cost V 4 bases and J 5 bases, with 15 bases left between them. Per germline, CDR1 SGHDT and CDR2 YYEEEE. The CDR3 DNA reads as TGTGCCAGCAGCCGCCGGGACATCTTTACTGAAGCTTTCTTT. This encodes CASSRRDIFTEAFF.

The rearrangement links TRBV7-2 to TRBJ1-1; D gene ambiguous. Germline V gene lookup returns CDR1 SGHTA and CDR2 FQGNSA. The CDR3 is 16 residues long. The germline V and J ends were trimmed by 3 bases and 1 base, with 15 bases remaining between them. The CDR3 is CASSFRPGRANTEAFF. Written as DNA, the CDR3 is TGTGCCAGCAGCTTTCGGCCCGGACGGGCGAACACTGAAGCTTTCTTT.

This clone was seen only a few times. The V and J genes are TRBV27 and TRBJ2-7, with TRBD1 as a possible D gene (9 bases). From germline, CDR1 is MNHEY and CDR2 SMNVEV (reference sequence). This CDR3 has 16 amino acids. V was cut by 5 bases and J by 0 bases, with 17 bases left in between. The CDR3, as DNA: TGTGCCAGCAGTCCGGGGGGGGGACAGGGCTCCTACGAGCAGTACTTC. Translating it yields CASSPGGGQGSYEQYF.

This chain links TRBV27 with TRBJ2-3; D is unresolved. V lost 8 bases, J lost 4 bases, and 7 bases lay in between. The germline V gene encodes CDR1 MNHEY and CDR2 SMNVEV (reference sequence). This CDR3 is built from 11 residues. CDR3 sequence: CASLGPDTQYF. For the CDR3, the DNA is TGTGCCAGCTTAGGGCCAGATACGCAGTATTTT.

The chain has TRBV10-1 and TRBJ1-1; no firm D call. Germline V CDR1 and CDR2: WNHNN, SYGVQD (reference sequence). This CDR3 region has 11 residues. The ends were cut back, 6 bases at V and 1 base at J, with 3 bases in the middle. The CDR3 nucleotides are TGCGCCAGCAGCAGGAACACTGAAGCTTTCTTT. Its translation is CASSRNTEAFF.

The rearrangement uses TRBV3-1 (or the pseudogene TRBV3-2) and TRBJ1-1, with D possibly being TRBD1 (5 bases). The germline V gene has CDR1 LGHDT and CDR2 YNNKEL (reference sequence). CDR3 length: 14 residues. V lost 5 bases to trimming and J lost 4 bases, with 14 bases between them. The CDR3 bases are TGTGCCAGCAGCGCTCAGACAGAAGGCACTGAAGCTTTCTTT. Amino acids: CASSAQTEGTEAFF.

The rearrangement uses TRBV5-1 and TRBJ2-7; the match to TRBD1 covers 9 bases. The CDR3 is 13 amino acids. The germline gives CDR1 SGHRS, CDR2 YFSETQ. The junction had 5 bases not matched to a gene; V was cut back by 3 bases and J by 7 bases. CDR3 coding DNA: TGCGCCAGCAGCTCACAGGGGGCGGGGGAGCAGTACTTC. This codes for CASSSQGAGEQYF.

This chain joins TRBV27 and TRBJ2-1; no reliable D call. Deletions cut 8 bases from V and 1 base from J, with 12 bases between. CDR1 MNHEY and CDR2 SMNVEV come from the germline V gene (reference sequence). This CDR3 contains 14 residues. Here the CDR3 reads CASVVALSYNEQFF. In DNA, the CDR3 is TGTGCCAGCGTGGTAGCTTTATCCTACAATGAGCAGTTCTTC.

V is TRBV7-9 and J is TRBJ2-5, with a weak D call TRBD2 (5 bases). This CDR3 is built from 17 residues. Trimming took off 1 base at V and 2 bases at J, with 17 bases between the two ends. Germline CDR1 reads SEHNR; CDR2 reads FQNEAQ (reference sequence). The CDR3, as DNA: TGTGCCAGCAGCTTAGGGAGCTATGGTCAGCGGCAAGAGACCCAGTACTTC. Translation gives CASSLGSYGQRQETQYF. The variable domain in full, completed from reference TRBV7-9 and TRBJ2-5, reads DTGVSQNPRHKITKRGQNVTFRCDPISEHNRLYWYRQTLGQGPEFLTYFQNEAQLEKSRLLSDRFSAERPKGSFSTLEIQRTEQGDSAMYLCASSLGSYGQRQETQYFGPGTRLLVL.

The chain employs TRBV5-6 and TRBJ1-5; 7 bases fit TRBD1. The CDR3 has 16 residues. V was pared by 0 bases and J by 6 bases, with 9 bases of the junction left unmatched. The germline V gene encodes CDR1 SGHDT and CDR2 YYEEEE. CDR3 sequence reads: CASSLARRGSGQPQHF. CDR3 bases: TGTGCCAGCAGCTTGGCCCGCAGGGGGTCAGGTCAGCCCCAGCATTTT.

In its sample, this clone was seen once. This chain uses TRBV5-6 with TRBJ2-1; 9 bases align to TRBD2. This CDR3 has 18 amino acids. Germline V gene lookup returns CDR1 SGHDT and CDR2 YYEEEE. V was pared by 0 bases and J by 5 bases, with 12 bases of the junction left unmatched. CDR3: CASSLVRRGGTRDNEQFF. The CDR3 DNA reads TGTGCCAGCAGCTTGGTGAGGCGGGGGGGCACGAGGGACAATGAGCAGTTCTTC.

The rearrangement uses TRBV9 and TRBJ2-3; 15 bases line up with TRBD2. There are 20 residues in the CDR3. CDR1 and CDR2 (germline): SGDLS, YYNGEE. J gave up 2 bases and V 1 base, and 11 bases lay outside the gene matches. The CDR3 reads CASSVSTLRTSGRATDTQYF. CDR3 nucleotides: TGTGCCAGCAGCGTATCAACATTACGGACTAGCGGGAGGGCCACAGATACGCAGTATTTT.

The CDR3 DNA follows: TGTGCCAGCTCAGGTACAGAGTCTGGAAACACCATATATTTT. The encoded protein is CASSGTESGNTIYF. This rearrangement joins TRBV28 to TRBJ1-3, with D unresolved. Trimming removed 8 bases at V and 1 base at J, with 12 bases between. Per germline, CDR1 MDHEN and CDR2 SYDVKM. This CDR3 is built from 14 residues.

The V and J genes are TRBV5-5 and TRBJ1-6; no definite D call. CDR3 length: 14 residues. V lost 0 bases to trimming and J lost 4 bases, with 5 bases between them. Germline loops: CDR1 SGHKS, CDR2 YYEKEE (reference sequence). The CDR3 reads CASSLDWYNSPLHF. CDR3 coding DNA: TGTGCCAGCAGCTTGGACTGGTATAATTCACCCCTCCACTTT.

The chain employs TRBV5-8 and TRBJ1-6; perhaps TRBD1 as D (6 bases). The CDR3 has 14 residues. V gave up 4 bases and J gave up 7 bases, with 12 bases separating them. CDR1 and CDR2 from the germline V gene are SGHTS and YDEGEE. DNA for the CDR3: TGTGCCAGCAGCCGCGGGGGGGCCAATTCACCCCTCCACTTT. Translation: CASSRGGANSPLHF.

The rearrangement links TRBV7-9 to TRBJ1-2, with D perhaps matching TRBD1 (6 bases). From germline, CDR1 is SEHNR and CDR2 FQNEAQ (reference sequence). The CDR3 consists of 14 residues. V was pared by 4 bases and J by 5 bases, with 14 bases between. The CDR3 sequence is CASSSSRGLYGYTF. Here the CDR3 DNA reads TGTGCCAGCAGCTCATCCAGGGGTTTATATGGCTACACCTTC.

CDR3 bases: TGTGCCAGCAGCCCCCCCGGGAGAAAGGGGAATGAGCAGTTCTTC. It is translated as CASSPPGRKGNEQFF. The chain carries TRBV7-9 and TRBJ2-1, with a tentative D call TRBD2 (6 bases). Trimming cost V 5 bases and J 7 bases, with 18 bases left between them. CDR1 and CDR2 from the germline V gene are SEHNR and FQNEAQ (reference sequence). The CDR3 is 15 amino acids.

The chain carries TRBV5-1 and TRBJ2-3; D gene uncertain. V was shortened by 1 base and J by 0 bases, with 6 bases between the two germline ends. Germline CDR1 and CDR2: SGHRS and YFSETQ. The CDR3 has 14 residues. The CDR3, as DNA: TGCGCCAGCAGCTTGTTACAGAGCACAGATACGCAGTATTTT. It encodes CASSLLQSTDTQYF.

In its sample, this clone was seen once. The V gene is TRBV7-9, the J gene TRBJ2-4; the D call may be TRBD1 or TRBD2 (7 bases each). Trimming took 1 base from V and 0 from J, leaving 16 bases between them. In germline, CDR1 is SEHNR, CDR2 FQNEAQ (reference sequence). This CDR3 comprises 18 residues. Here the CDR3 reads CASSLEAGGVLAKNIQYF. CDR3 nucleotide sequence: TGTGCCAGCAGCTTAGAGGCAGGGGGGGTATTAGCCAAAAACATTCAGTACTTC.

The chain carries TRBV6-2 or TRBV6-3 and TRBJ1-2; TRBD1 matches 7 bases. Germline V gives CDR1 MNHEY, CDR2 SVGEGT. After removal of 5 bases from V and 7 bases from J, the junction contained 10 bases not matched to a gene. This CDR3 has 14 amino acids. The CDR3: CASSSLTGYGGYTF. The CDR3 DNA reads as TGTGCCAGCAGTAGCTTGACAGGGTACGGTGGCTACACCTTC.

The gene calls are TRBV7-2 and TRBJ2-1, with 11 bases lining up with TRBD2. The CDR3 consists of 17 residues. The V and J ends lost 1 base and 3 bases, in that order; junction bases with no gene match: 5. Germline CDR1 is SGHTA and CDR2 is FQGNSA. CDR3: CASSLVPSGGFYNEQFF. CDR3 bases: TGTGCCAGCAGCTTAGTTCCTAGCGGGGGGTTCTACAATGAGCAGTTCTTC.

The chain joins TRBV6-6 to TRBJ2-1, with D possibly matching TRBD2 (6 bases). The CDR3 is made up of 16 amino acids. The germline CDR1 and CDR2 sequences are MNHNY and SVGAGI (reference sequence). Trimming stripped 2 bases from V and 8 bases from J, with 19 bases between. CDR3: CASSYVRDPRRDEQFF. The CDR3 DNA follows: TGTGCCAGCAGTTACGTAAGGGACCCAAGGAGGGATGAGCAGTTCTTC.

This chain uses TRBV24-1 with TRBJ2-3, with D perhaps TRBD2 (6 bases). CDR3 length equals 16 residues. The V and J ends lost 5 bases and 3 bases respectively, with 17 bases between them. Looked up from germline, CDR1 is KGHDR and CDR2 is SFDVKD. Written as DNA, the CDR3 is TGTGCCACCAGTGTCCAAACCGGACTAAGGACAGATACGCAGTATTTT. Its translation: CATSVQTGLRTDTQYF.